This T cell receptor beta chain was captured in a study of cytomegalovirus exposure and HLA in healthy donors. Trimming stripped 5 bases from V and 8 bases from J, with 18 bases between. The CDR3 covers 14 residues. Germline V gives CDR1 SGHTA, CDR2 FQGNSA. Researchers ran the PCR with 60 Vbeta and 13 Jbeta primers. The table came from immunoSEQ multiplex PCR; TCRdb's copy has only in-frame clones and leaves some out. The sample comprises fewer than 90,000 clones, roughly three quarters of which are singletons, and more than 1.3% rests with the top ten. The TCR originated in a male donor in good health and CMV-seronegative. The gene calls are TRBV7-2 and TRBJ1-2; D is perhaps TRBD1 (6 bases). The specimen was PBMCs. CDR3: CASSRPGQTWGYTF. CDR3 in DNA: TGTGCCAGCAGCAGGCCCGGACAGACCTGGGGCTACACCTTC.